Each of the 21 T cell receptor beta chains below was sequenced from the same sample in a study of T cells after yellow fever vaccination. TCRdb fed the 5' RACE reads into MiXCR, producing one record per CDR3 protein. The top ten hold approximately 1% of the sample, which has over 200,000 distinct CDR3 sequences, roughly 6.2% seen once. This material consisted of CD4+ T cells sorted from PBMCs, taken on the day of the yellow fever booster vaccination. Receptor source: a man between 25 and 39 years old who received the YFV17D yellow fever vaccine.

The table lists this clonotype with a few counts. The chain carries TRBV10-3 and TRBJ1-1; perhaps TRBD1 as D (5 bases). The V end was cut by 2 bases, the J end by 5 bases, with 12 bases between. The CDR3 totals 14 residues. Germline assignment: CDR1 ENHRY and CDR2 SYGVKD. This CDR3 reads CAISERMEGTEAFF. Written as DNA, the CDR3 is TGTGCCATCAGTGAGAGGATGGAGGGGACTGAAGCTTTCTTT.

This clonotype was detected a few times. This chain links TRBV5-1 with TRBJ1-2; 12 bases are shared with TRBD1. The CDR3 consists of 14 residues. J lost 13 bases, V lost 6 bases, and 13 bases had no gene match. From germline, CDR1 is SGHRS and CDR2 YFSETQ. Here the CDR3 reads CASKTPGTGGVGTF. Here the CDR3 DNA reads TGCGCCAGCAAAACTCCCGGGACAGGGGGCGTCGGCACCTTC.

V and J are TRBV20-1 and TRBJ2-7; D assignment may be TRBD1 or TRBD2 (5 bases each). The CDR3 spans 12 residues. In germline, CDR1 is DFQATT, CDR2 SNEGSKA (reference sequence). Trimming cost V 7 bases and J 3 bases, with 13 bases left between them. The CDR3 DNA reads as TGCAGTGTTCCGGGACGACGCTACGAGCAGTACTTC. This sequence encodes CSVPGRRYEQYF.

This clonotype has a handful of counts. This chain connects TRBV28 to TRBJ1-2; no clear D gene. V was trimmed by 8 bases and J by 6 bases, leaving 22 bases between them. Germline CDR1 reads MDHEN; CDR2 reads SYDVKM. The CDR3 spans 15 residues. The CDR3 protein is CASSRRVRDTNGYTF. CDR3 bases: TGTGCCAGCTCGAGGAGGGTTCGCGATACTAATGGCTACACCTTC.

The genes are TRBV18 and TRBJ2-4; 10 bases agree with TRBD1. Germline CDR1 reads KGHSH; CDR2 reads LQKENI. The CDR3 covers 15 residues. Germline trimming cut 3 bases from V and 9 bases from J; bases unmatched to any gene: 8. CDR3 protein: CASSPPGQGSGIQYF. The CDR3 DNA follows: TGTGCCAGCTCACCCCCGGGACAGGGGTCGGGCATTCAGTACTTC.

In this sample, this clonotype turned up many times. The chain has TRBV12-1 and TRBJ2-1; the tabulated D call, TRBD2, remains unverified against the DNA. TRBV12-1 is marked as a pseudogene. The CDR3 extends over 21 amino acids. CDR3 loop: CASSFAPNLYPSGSGGNEQFF. The CDR3 coding sequence is TGTGCCAGCAGCTTTGCCCCCAATCTCTACCCTAGCGGGAGTGGCGGCAATGAGCAGTTCTTC.

The chain is built from TRBV15 and TRBJ2-2; 14 positions match TRBD2. This CDR3 contains 14 residues. The trim removed 8 bases at V and 6 bases at J, leaving 2 bases unmatched. CDR1 and CDR2 (germline): LNHNV, YYDKDF (reference sequence). The CDR3 DNA follows: TGTGCCACCCGGACTAGCGGGAGGTCCGGGGAGCTGTTTTTT. Encoded protein: CATRTSGRSGELFF.

This clonotype appeared many times. In nucleotides, the CDR3 is TGTGCCATCCTCCGGGGGCGGGAGAACGAGCAGTTCTTC. Amino acids: CAILRGRENEQFF. This sequence joins TRBV10-3 and TRBJ2-1; D perhaps matches TRBD2 (7 bases). Deletions cut 8 bases from V and 10 bases from J, with 18 bases between. The CDR3 runs to 13 residues. Germline CDR1 reads ENHRY; CDR2 reads SYGVKD.

In its sample, this clonotype was seen many times. This rearrangement joins TRBV3-1 to TRBJ2-2; TRBD2 agrees at 8 bases. The J segment lost 7 bases and the V segment lost 4 bases, leaving 14 bases of the junction unmatched. This CDR3 contains 17 residues. In germline, CDR1 is LGHDT, CDR2 YNNKEL (reference sequence). In DNA form, the CDR3 reads TGTGCCAGCAGCCCATATGTAAGCGGGAGTAGAGGCGGGGAGCTGTTTTTT. Its protein is CASSPYVSGSRGGELFF.

The V call is TRBV7-2, the J call TRBJ1-2; TRBD1 agrees at 9 bases. There are 15 residues in the CDR3. V gave up 5 bases and J gave up 7 bases; unmatched junction bases: 11. Per germline, CDR1 SGHTA and CDR2 FQGNSA. The CDR3 coding sequence is TGTGCCAGCAGCCCCCGGACGGGGACAGGGTTTGGCTACACCTTC. It translates to CASSPRTGTGFGYTF.

This clonotype occurred a few times. V usage is TRBV28 and J usage is TRBJ2-3; D gene uncertain. The V end was cut by 7 bases, the J end by 1 base, with 9 bases between. Per germline, CDR1 MDHEN and CDR2 SYDVKM. The CDR3 has 13 amino acids. The CDR3 coding sequence is TGTGCCAGCATTCACCAGGGCACAGATACGCAGTATTTT. Residues: CASIHQGTDTQYF.

The chain employs TRBV6-2 or TRBV6-3 and TRBJ2-7, with 7 positions matching TRBD2. The germline V gene has CDR1 MNHEY and CDR2 SVGEGT. This CDR3 has 14 amino acids. Trimming took 7 bases from V and 5 from J; bases not matched to a gene: 11. The CDR3 region is CASNEAGLRDEQYF. CDR3 in DNA: TGTGCCAGCAACGAAGCGGGACTTCGGGACGAGCAGTACTTC.

The chain links TRBV3-1 to TRBJ2-1, with 11 bases identical to TRBD2. The CDR3 runs to 17 residues. Per germline, CDR1 LGHDT and CDR2 YNNKEL (reference sequence). Losses at the gene ends were 4 bases for V and 5 bases for J; bases not matched to a gene: 10. CDR3 nucleotides: TGTGCCAGCAGCCGACAAGGGACTAGCGGCCCTCACAATGAGCAGTTCTTC. Its translation is CASSRQGTSGPHNEQFF.

The table lists this clonotype with many counts. V and J are TRBV29-1 and TRBJ2-2; TRBD1 might be the D (6 bases). This CDR3 is 12 amino acids long. V lost 8 bases and J lost 4, with 11 bases in between. Looked up from germline, CDR1 is SQVTM and CDR2 is ANQGSEA. CDR3 sequence: CSSRGITGELFF. DNA for the CDR3: TGCAGCAGTAGGGGGATCACCGGGGAGCTGTTTTTT.

This clonotype turned up a few times. V gene TRBV29-1 combines with J gene TRBJ2-7, with D perhaps TRBD2 (5 bases). CDR1 SQVTM and CDR2 ANQGSEA come from the germline V gene. This CDR3 is built from 13 residues. Deletions cut 6 bases from V and 0 bases from J, with 12 bases between. CDR3 region: CSVSGTFSYEQYF. The CDR3 nucleotides read TGCAGCGTCAGCGGAACCTTCTCCTACGAGCAGTACTTC.

The CDR3 DNA sequence: TGCAGTGCTCCAAGGACTAGCTACAATGAGCAGTTCTTC. It is translated as CSAPRTSYNEQFF. The chain couples TRBV20-1 to TRBJ2-1; 7 bases map to TRBD2. CDR3 size: 13 residues. The germline V gene has CDR1 DFQATT and CDR2 SNEGSKA (reference sequence). V shed 5 bases, J shed 3 bases, and the junction held 4 bases outside the gene matches.

CDR3 region: CASRGSLNEQFF. The CDR3 DNA sequence: TGCGCCAGCAGAGGTAGCCTGAATGAGCAGTTCTTC. This chain joins TRBV5-1 and TRBJ2-1; D not resolved. This CDR3 has 12 amino acids. With 5 bases removed from V and 7 bases from J, the gap between germline ends came to 10 bases. The V gene's germline CDR1 is SGHRS and CDR2 YFSETQ.

At least ten counts were recorded for this clonotype. This chain uses TRBV6-5 with TRBJ2-1; D may be TRBD2 (5 bases). This CDR3 has 14 residues. Germline values: CDR1 MNHEY, CDR2 SVGAGI. Trimming pared 4 bases from V and 7 bases from J, leaving 14 bases between. CDR3 DNA sequence: TGTGCCAGCAGTTTCGCGGGCCGGAGGAATGAGCAGTTCTTC. This sequence encodes CASSFAGRRNEQFF.

The chain uses TRBV2 and TRBJ2-2, with D unclear. Between the trimmed V and J ends, which lost 5 bases and 4 bases, there was a span of 14 bases. Germline CDR1 and CDR2: SNHLY and FYNNEI. The CDR3 is 15 residues long. CDR3 sequence (DNA): TGTGCCAGCAGTACAGAACTTCTATCCACCGGGGAGCTGTTTTTT. Its translation: CASSTELLSTGELFF.

The genes are TRBV28 and TRBJ2-5; TRBD1 matches 9 bases. Germline CDR1 reads MDHEN; CDR2 reads SYDVKM. The CDR3 extends over 14 amino acids. Germline trimming cut 5 bases from V and 5 bases from J; bases unmatched to any gene: 6. The CDR3 DNA reads TGTGCCAGCAGTCAGGGGACAGGGTGGGAGACCCAGTACTTC. The encoded protein is CASSQGTGWETQYF.

V is TRBV12-3 or TRBV12-4 and J is TRBJ2-3; 7 positions agree with TRBD2. The CDR3 is made up of 15 amino acids. J was trimmed by 0 bases and V by 5 bases; bases with no gene match: 5. The CDR3 sequence: CASSVERDSTDTQYF. The CDR3 DNA sequence: TGTGCCAGCAGTGTCGAGCGGGATAGCACAGATACGCAGTATTTT.